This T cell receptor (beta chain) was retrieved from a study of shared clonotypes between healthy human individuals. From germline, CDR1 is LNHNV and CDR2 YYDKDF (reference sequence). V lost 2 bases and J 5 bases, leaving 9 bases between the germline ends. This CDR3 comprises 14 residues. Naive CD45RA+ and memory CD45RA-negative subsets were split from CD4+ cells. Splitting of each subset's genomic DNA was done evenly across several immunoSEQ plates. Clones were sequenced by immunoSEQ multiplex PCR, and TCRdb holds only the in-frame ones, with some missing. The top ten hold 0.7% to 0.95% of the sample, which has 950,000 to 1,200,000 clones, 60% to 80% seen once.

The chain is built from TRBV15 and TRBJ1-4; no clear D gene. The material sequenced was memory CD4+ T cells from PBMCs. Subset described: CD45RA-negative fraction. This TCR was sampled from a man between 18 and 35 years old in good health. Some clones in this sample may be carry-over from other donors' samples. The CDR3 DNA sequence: TGTGCCACCAGCAGACTCCAGATAAATGAAAAACTGTTTTTT. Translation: CATSRLQINEKLFF.